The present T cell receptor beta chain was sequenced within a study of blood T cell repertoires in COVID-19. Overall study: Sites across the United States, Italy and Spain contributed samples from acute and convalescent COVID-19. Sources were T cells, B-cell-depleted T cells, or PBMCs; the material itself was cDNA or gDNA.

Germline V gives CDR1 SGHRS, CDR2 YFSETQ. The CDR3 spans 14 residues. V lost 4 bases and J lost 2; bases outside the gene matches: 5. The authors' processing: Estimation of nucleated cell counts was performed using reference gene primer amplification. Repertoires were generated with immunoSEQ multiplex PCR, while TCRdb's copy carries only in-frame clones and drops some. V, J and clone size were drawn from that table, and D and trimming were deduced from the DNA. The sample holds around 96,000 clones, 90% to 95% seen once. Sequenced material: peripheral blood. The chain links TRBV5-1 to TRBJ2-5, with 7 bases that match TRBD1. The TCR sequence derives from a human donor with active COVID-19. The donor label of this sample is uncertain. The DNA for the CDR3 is TGCGCCAGCAGCCGAGGGACAGTTCAAGAGACCCAGTACTTC. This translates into CASSRGTVQETQYF.